This T cell receptor (beta chain) was identified in a study of blood T cell repertoires in COVID-19. Looking at the study overall: Collection of acute and convalescent COVID-19 samples took place in the United States, Italy and Spain.

Germline assignment: CDR1 MGHRA and CDR2 YSYEKL. The CDR3 loop spans 18 amino acids. Deletions cut 1 base from V and 3 bases from J, with 19 bases between. Original processing methods: The assay estimated nucleated cells by amplifying reference gene primers. The protocol was immunoSEQ multiplex PCR, while the TCRdb copy is restricted to in-frame clones and leaves out a portion. V, J and clone size were drawn from that table, and D and trimming were deduced from the DNA. The data contain about 150,000 clones, around 90% of them singletons. The rearrangement joins TRBV4-1 to TRBJ1-3; a weak D match, TRBD1 (6 bases). The receptor comes from a woman aged 55-69 years with active or convalescent COVID-19. The specimen was peripheral blood. Here the CDR3 reads CASSQGLGTGNSGNTIYF. CDR3 coding DNA: TGCGCCAGCAGCCAAGGGCTGGGTACAGGGAATAGTGGAAACACCATATATTTT.